The sequence of this TCR beta chain was determined in a study of monozygotic twins with inflammatory bowel disease. Template switching incorporated UMIs with a 6-nucleotide sample barcode. TCRdb re-analyzed the 5' RACE reads; it lists each CDR3 protein once, without DNA. The sample includes about 160,000 distinct CDR3 sequences. Broader study findings: On the inverse Simpson index, IBD patients scored lower for TCRbeta diversity than healthy co-twins. Especially with disease activity, IBD patients had fewer clonotypes in common with others than healthy twins did.

As for this clonotype: Its target is not known.

This CDR3 is built from 17 residues. Germline CDR1 reads KGHSH; CDR2 reads LQKENI. Researchers collected approximately 2.5 ml of blood per donor. The source of this sequence is a human donor with ulcerative colitis or Crohn's disease, or a healthy co-twin of an affected twin (not recorded which). The sequencing input was blood. The V gene is TRBV18, the J gene TRBJ2-3; TCRdb picks TRBD1, but there is no DNA to check that call. CDR3 loop: CASSLNSQGRGTDTQYF.